These 12 T cell receptor beta chains originate from one sample sequenced in a study of blood T cell repertoires in COVID-19 (dated by TCRdb to 2020 to 2021). Library construction relied on the immunoSEQ multiplex PCR assay. The table comes from immuneACCESS by way of TCRdb, which keeps in-frame sequences with V and J called. Part of the clones is missing from these tables; in studies checked, under half for an unresolved V gene and the rest for unknown reasons. The sample has about 50,000 clones on record, around 85% of them singletons. The ten top clones hold roughly 6.7% of the sample. Sequencing was done on a sample of peripheral blood. These receptors were obtained from a man in his 60s with acute or convalescent COVID-19.

V is TRBV11-2 and J is TRBJ2-7; D is perhaps TRBD1 (6 bases). The CDR3 runs 15 residues. Deletions cut 5 bases from V and 2 bases from J, with 16 bases between. CDR1 SGHAT and CDR2 FQNNGV come from the germline V gene. CDR3 residues: CASSPLRDNPYEQYF. DNA of the CDR3: TGTGCCAGCAGCCCACTGAGGGACAACCCCTACGAGCAGTACTTC.

The chain uses TRBV11-1 and TRBJ1-1, with a tentative D call TRBD1 (5 bases). CDR3 length: 14 amino acids. CDR1 is SGHAT, CDR2 FQDESV, per germline (reference sequence). Trimming shortened V by 5 bases and J by 10 bases, and 20 bases separated the two germline ends. As DNA, the CDR3 is TGTGCCAGCAGCACCTGGGACGGCGGGGCGGGAGCTTTCTTT. Its protein is CASSTWDGGAGAFF.

This clone was counted only a few times. The V gene is TRBV7-3, the J gene TRBJ2-3; a weak D match, TRBD1 (5 bases). From germline, CDR1 is SGHTA and CDR2 FQGTGA. CDR3 length equals 14 residues. V was shortened by 6 bases and J by 2 bases, with 12 bases between the two germline ends. For the CDR3, the DNA is TGTGCCAGCAGTCCCCTTGGGGCCACAGATACGCAGTATTTT. Translation gives CASSPLGATDTQYF.

The chain employs TRBV5-1 and TRBJ2-5; D perhaps matches TRBD2 (6 bases). This CDR3 is 18 amino acids long. CDR1 SGHRS and CDR2 YFSETQ come from the germline V gene. Trimming removed 0 bases at V and 4 bases at J, with 22 bases between. The CDR3 DNA reads as TGCGCCAGCAGCTTGGCCGGGGGTAGCGGAGGAAGGGGAGAGACCCAGTACTTC. Its translation is CASSLAGGSGGRGETQYF.

The chain recombines TRBV9 with TRBJ2-5; the match to TRBD2 covers 10 bases. There are 14 residues in the CDR3. CDR1 and CDR2 (germline): SGDLS, YYNGEE. Germline trimming cut 3 bases from V and 3 bases from J; bases unmatched to any gene: 2. CDR3 loop: CASSEGLAEETQYF. Written as DNA, the CDR3 is TGTGCCAGCAGCGAAGGACTAGCGGAAGAGACCCAGTACTTC.

The chain employs TRBV29-1 and TRBJ2-3, with 7 bases that match TRBD1. The CDR3 sequence is 15 residues long. V was clipped by 6 bases and J by 6 bases; unmatched bases: 15. From germline, CDR1 is SQVTM and CDR2 ANQGSEA. The CDR3 sequence: CSVGRTGTRGDTQYF. CDR3 in DNA: TGCAGCGTCGGTAGGACAGGAACAAGAGGGGATACGCAGTATTTT.

The chain carries TRBV7-6 and TRBJ2-2, with TRBD1 matching over 8 bases. The ends lost 1 base at V and 2 bases at J; junction bases unmatched: 3. The germline V gene has CDR1 SGHVS and CDR2 FNYEAQ. The CDR3 runs to 16 residues. The CDR3 here is CASSLGSGGNTGELFF. The CDR3 DNA sequence: TGTGCCAGCAGCTTAGGATCAGGGGGCAACACCGGGGAGCTGTTTTTT.

The V gene is TRBV5-4, the J gene TRBJ1-4; TRBD1 aligns across 7 bases. Losses at the gene ends were 0 bases for V and 7 bases for J; bases not matched to a gene: 9. Germline loops: CDR1 SGHNT, CDR2 YYREEE (reference sequence). The CDR3 covers 16 residues. CDR3 sequence: CASSLGRQGGPEKLFF. The CDR3, as DNA: TGTGCCAGCAGCTTGGGCCGACAGGGTGGTCCTGAAAAACTGTTTTTT.

This clone was observed once. The chain links TRBV4-1 to TRBJ1-2; possible D gene TRBD1, 5 bases. Germline CDR1 and CDR2: MGHRA and YSYEKL. There are 15 residues in the CDR3. The V gene lost 4 bases and the J gene lost 3 bases, with 15 bases spanning the gap. The CDR3 loop reads CASSPAIGGYYGYTF. CDR3 bases: TGCGCCAGCAGCCCCGCGATCGGGGGATACTATGGCTACACCTTC.

J is TRBJ2-7 and V is TRBV7-3; D not resolved. The CDR3 is 15 residues long. Trimming pared 5 bases from V and 0 bases from J, leaving 14 bases between. The germline CDR1 and CDR2 sequences are SGHTA and FQGTGA. CDR3 loop: CASSPFGGPSYEQYF. In DNA form, the CDR3 reads TGTGCCAGCAGCCCGTTTGGTGGGCCCTCCTACGAGCAGTACTTC.

The J gene is TRBJ1-3, the V gene TRBV6-5, with 7 bases fitting TRBD1. This CDR3 is 15 amino acids long. Germline-derived CDR1 and CDR2 are MNHEY and SVGAGI. J lost 8 bases, V lost 2 bases, and 9 bases had no gene match. The chain's CDR3 is CASSYPTTGQDTIYF. The CDR3 DNA reads as TGTGCCAGCAGTTACCCAACGACAGGGCAGGACACCATATATTTT.

This clone was seen more than once but under ten times. V and J are TRBV27 and TRBJ1-2, with 9 nucleotides matching TRBD1. The ends lost 8 bases at V and 7 bases at J; junction bases unmatched: 11. The CDR3 contains 14 residues. Germline V lookup: CDR1 MNHEY, CDR2 SMNVEV (reference sequence). The DNA for the CDR3 is TGTGCCAGCGGGGACAGGGATGCCCTCGGTGGCTACACCTTC. Translation gives CASGDRDALGGYTF.